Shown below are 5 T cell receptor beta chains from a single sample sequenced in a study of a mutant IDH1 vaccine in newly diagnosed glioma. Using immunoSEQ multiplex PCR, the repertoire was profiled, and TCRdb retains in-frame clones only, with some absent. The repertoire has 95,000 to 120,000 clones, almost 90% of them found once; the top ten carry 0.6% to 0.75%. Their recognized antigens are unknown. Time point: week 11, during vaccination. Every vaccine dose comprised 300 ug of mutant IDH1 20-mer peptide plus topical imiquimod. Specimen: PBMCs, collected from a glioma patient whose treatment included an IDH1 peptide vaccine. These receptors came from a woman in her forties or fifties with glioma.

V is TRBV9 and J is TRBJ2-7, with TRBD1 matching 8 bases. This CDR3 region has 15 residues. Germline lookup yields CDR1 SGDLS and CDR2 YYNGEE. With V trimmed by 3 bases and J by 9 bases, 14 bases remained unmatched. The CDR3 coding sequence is TGTGCCAGCAGCGACACGCCCGGGGCAGGGGGCGGGCAGTACTTC. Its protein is CASSDTPGAGGGQYF.

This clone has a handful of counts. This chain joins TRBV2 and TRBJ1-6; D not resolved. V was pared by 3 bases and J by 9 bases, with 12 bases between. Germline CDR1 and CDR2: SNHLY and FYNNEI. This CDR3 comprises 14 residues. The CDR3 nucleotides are TGTGCCAGCAGTGACCGGGCCTCTCGTTCACCCCTCCACTTT. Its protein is CASSDRASRSPLHF.

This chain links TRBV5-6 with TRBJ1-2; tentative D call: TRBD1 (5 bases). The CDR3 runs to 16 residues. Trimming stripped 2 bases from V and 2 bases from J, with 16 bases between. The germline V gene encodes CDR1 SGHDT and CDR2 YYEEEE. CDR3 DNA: TGTGCCAGCAGCTTCCCGCCCCGGGACGGGAACTATGGCTACACCTTC. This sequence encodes CASSFPPRDGNYGYTF.

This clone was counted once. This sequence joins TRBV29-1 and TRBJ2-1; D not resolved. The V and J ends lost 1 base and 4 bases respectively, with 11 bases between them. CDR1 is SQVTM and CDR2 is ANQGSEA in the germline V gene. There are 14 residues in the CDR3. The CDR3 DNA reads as TGCAGCGTTGAAGTGGCGTCTGGGTACAATGAGCAGTTCTTC. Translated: CSVEVASGYNEQFF.

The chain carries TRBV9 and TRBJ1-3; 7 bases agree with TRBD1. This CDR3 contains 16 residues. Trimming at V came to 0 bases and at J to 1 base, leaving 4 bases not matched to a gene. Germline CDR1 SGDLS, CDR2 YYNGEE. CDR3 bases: TGTGCCAGCAGCGTAGAGCCAGGGGGTTCTGGAAACACCATATATTTT. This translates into CASSVEPGGSGNTIYF.